Shown below are 5 T cell receptor beta chains from a single sample sequenced in a study of blood T cell repertoires in COVID-19. The protocol was immunoSEQ multiplex PCR, while the TCRdb copy is restricted to in-frame clones and leaves out a portion. In the table there are 300,000 to 350,000 clones, around 89% of which are singletons. Sequenced sample: peripheral blood. The receptors derive from a woman aged 40 to 50 with COVID-19, enrolled during active disease.

This chain links TRBV9 with TRBJ1-3; TRBD1 aligns across 10 bases. Trimming cost V 3 bases and J 0 bases; bases outside gene matches: 3. This CDR3 spans 16 amino acids. Germline assignment: CDR1 SGDLS and CDR2 YYNGEE. The DNA for the CDR3 is TGTGCCAGCAGCGCCGGGACAGGGGTCTCTGGAAACACCATATATTTT. It translates to CASSAGTGVSGNTIYF.

This clone was recorded only once. This chain joins TRBV5-1 and TRBJ1-5; TRBD1 matches 7 bases. Germline lookup yields CDR1 SGHRS and CDR2 YFSETQ. The J segment lost 2 bases and the V segment lost 0 bases, leaving 8 bases of the junction unmatched. The CDR3 extends over 17 amino acids. CDR3 nucleotide sequence: TGCGCCAGCAGCTTGGAACCCGCAGGACAGGGCAATCAGCCCCAGCATTTT. Translated, it gives CASSLEPAGQGNQPQHF.

Turning to this clone: Within the sample, other DNA sequences also encode this same CDR3. The chain recombines TRBV5-1 with TRBJ2-5, with 8 nucleotides matching TRBD2. The CDR3 runs to 17 residues. The V segment lost 0 bases and the J segment 5 bases; nucleotides outside the gene matches: 12. From germline, CDR1 is SGHRS and CDR2 YFSETQ. In DNA form, the CDR3 reads TGCGCCAGCAGCTTGGCCACCGGGACTAGGGTCGCGGAGACCCAGTACTTC. Translated, it gives CASSLATGTRVAETQYF.

This rearrangement joins TRBV6-5 to TRBJ2-3; TRBD2 agrees at 9 bases. CDR1 is MNHEY, CDR2 SVGAGI, per germline. CDR3 length equals 15 residues. V was pared by 6 bases and J by 6 bases, with 10 bases of the junction left unmatched. The CDR3 DNA reads TGTGCCAGCAGCCCGGGGATAGCGGGAGTTGATACGCAGTATTTT. Translated, it gives CASSPGIAGVDTQYF.

In its sample, this clone was seen once. The chain uses TRBV9 and TRBJ2-1; possible D gene TRBD1, 5 bases. This CDR3 spans 15 amino acids. Trimming cost V 0 bases and J 2 bases, with 9 bases left between them. Germline V gene lookup returns CDR1 SGDLS and CDR2 YYNGEE. The CDR3 is CASSVAVTAYNEQFF. The CDR3 bases are TGTGCCAGCAGCGTAGCAGTGACAGCCTACAATGAGCAGTTCTTC.